What follows is one T cell receptor (beta chain) and its context. Participants were placed into cohorts based on the clinical history they reported. Measured with immunoSEQ multiplex PCR; TCRdb has only the in-frame clones, and not every one. The sample contains fewer than 350,000 clones, under 95% of which appear only once. The record originates from a study of blood T cell repertoires in COVID-19. CDR3 size: 12 residues. V lost 4 bases and J 2 bases, leaving 5 bases between the germline ends. The germline gives CDR1 SNHLY, CDR2 FYNNEI. The clonotype comes from a woman in her thirties or forties with acute COVID-19. Source material: PBMCs or T cells enriched from blood (not recorded which). The rearrangement uses TRBV2 and TRBJ1-1; D is unresolved. CDR3 bases: TGTGCCAGCAGTGGAACAAACACTGAAGCTTTCTTT. Residues: CASSGTNTEAFF.